Listed below are T cell receptor beta chains from one sample, sequenced in a study of shared clonotypes between healthy human individuals. Using immunoSEQ multiplex PCR, the repertoire was profiled, and TCRdb retains in-frame clones only, with some absent. Of about 100,000 clones in the sample, roughly 70% were seen once. Input material: memory CD8+ T cells sorted from blood. Every receptor here comes from a woman between 25 and 40 years old in good health. Both conserved end residues are part of each CDR3. The order of the fields is V gene, clone size, D gene, J gene, CDR3 length, CDR3 protein, CDR3 DNA. The D gene is left open where the match is weak. Some rows mark clone size as missing; the rest say once, few, many or name a class of expanded clone.

TRBV20-1	NA	NA	TRBJ2-1	10	CSAINNEQFF	TGCAGTGCTATCAACAATGAGCAGTTCTTC
TRBV6-1	NA	TRBD2	TRBJ2-7	14	CASSEAWEGSEQYF	TGTGCCAGCAGTGAAGCGTGGGAGGGGAGCGAGCAGTACTTC
TRBV6-5	NA	NA	TRBJ2-7	13	CASSYAEAHEQYF	TGTGCCAGCAGTTACGCAGAGGCTCACGAGCAGTACTTC
TRBV18	NA	NA	TRBJ2-7	14	CASSPQATAYEQYF	TGTGCCAGCTCACCTCAAGCGACTGCCTACGAGCAGTACTTC
TRBV4-1	NA	TRBD1	TRBJ2-7	17	CASSQDVRDRGRLEQYF	TGCGCCAGCAGCCAAGATGTTCGGGACAGGGGGCGATTGGAGCAGTACTTC
TRBV5-4	NA	NA	TRBJ2-7	14	CASFRDRNIYEQYF	TGTGCCAGCTTCCGCGACAGGAACATCTACGAGCAGTACTTC
TRBV30	NA	NA	TRBJ2-7	14	CASSGAGETYEQYF	TGTGCCTCCTCCGGGGCAGGCGAGACCTACGAGCAGTACTTC
TRBV25-1	NA	NA	TRBJ1-1	14	CASSESRGNTEAFF	TGTGCCAGCAGTGAATCCCGGGGAAACACTGAAGCTTTCTTT
TRBV18	NA	NA	TRBJ2-7	15	CASAPGSASSYEQYF	TGTGCCAGCGCCCCGGGGTCCGCGAGCTCCTACGAGCAGTACTTC
TRBV6-1	few	NA	TRBJ2-4	20	CASSERRLLPTIGSKNIQYF	TGTGCCAGCAGTGAACGGCGGCTACTACCCACCATTGGGTCCAAAAACATTCAGTACTTC
TRBV15	NA	TRBD2	TRBJ2-3	17	CATSSQRRLAGADTQYF	TGTGCCACCAGCAGCCAACGCAGACTAGCGGGAGCAGATACGCAGTATTTT
TRBV30	many	TRBD1	TRBJ1-6	14	CAWSGGTGWSPLHF	TGTGCCTGGAGTGGGGGGACAGGGTGGTCACCCCTCCACTTT
TRBV6-1	few	NA	TRBJ1-2	15	CASSGRDRPRYGYTF	TGTGCCAGCAGTGGTCGGGACCGCCCCAGGTATGGCTACACCTTC
TRBV19	NA	TRBD1	TRBJ1-1	14	CASTKRTGLAEAFF	TGTGCCAGTACCAAAAGGACAGGTTTGGCTGAAGCTTTCTTT
TRBV4-1	NA	NA	TRBJ2-6	21	CASSQGPEGLGFLSGANVLTF	TGCGCCAGCAGCCAAGGCCCTGAAGGTTTAGGTTTCCTCTCTGGGGCCAACGTCCTGACTTTC
TRBV10-1	NA	NA	TRBJ2-5	13	CASSDPGLETQYF	TGCGCCAGCAGTGACCCGGGACTAGAGACCCAGTACTTC
TRBV15	NA	NA	TRBJ2-7	13	CATSSERGYEQYF	TGTGCCACCAGCAGTGAACGGGGCTACGAGCAGTACTTC
TRBV19	NA	NA	TRBJ2-1	15	CASSIFAALVNEQFF	TGTGCCAGTAGTATATTTGCGGCTCTGGTTAATGAGCAGTTCTTC
TRBV7-6	NA	TRBD2	TRBJ2-2	17	CASSSTLAGGWTGELFF	TGTGCCAGCAGTTCCACCCTAGCGGGAGGGTGGACCGGGGAGCTGTTTTTT
TRBV28	NA	NA	TRBJ2-6	16	CASTPGHPSGANVLTF	TGTGCCAGTACCCCCGGGCATCCCAGTGGGGCCAACGTCCTGACTTTC
TRBV4-1	NA	NA	TRBJ1-5	16	CASSQVAQIGTQPQHF	TGCGCCAGCAGCCAAGTCGCACAGATCGGGACTCAGCCCCAGCATTTT
TRBV25-1	once	NA	TRBJ1-1	16	CASSELVTGGGTEAFF	TGTGCCAGCAGTGAACTGGTGACCGGCGGAGGCACTGAAGCTTTCTTT
TRBV7-9	few	NA	TRBJ2-6	14	CATMDGSGANVLTF	TGTGCCACCATGGACGGCTCTGGGGCCAACGTCCTGACTTTC
TRBV7-9	once	NA	TRBJ2-7	15	CASSSDSFLSYEQYF	TGTGCCAGCAGCTCGGACAGCTTCCTTTCCTACGAGCAGTACTTC
TRBV6-5	NA	NA	TRBJ1-5	14	CASSYSPGNQPQHF	TGTGCCAGCAGTTACTCTCCGGGGAACCAGCCCCAGCATTTT
TRBV13	few	TRBD1	TRBJ2-7	14	CASSSGTGDRKQYF	TGTGCCAGCAGCTCCGGGACAGGAGATAGGAAGCAGTACTTC
TRBV19	NA	NA	TRBJ2-3	15	CASSIRVPHTDTQYF	TGTGCCAGTAGTATTCGGGTGCCTCACACAGATACGCAGTATTTT
TRBV27	NA	NA	TRBJ1-2	13	CASSFWTYYGYTF	TGTGCCAGCAGTTTCTGGACGTATTATGGCTACACCTTC
TRBV7-8	NA	NA	TRBJ2-1	17	CASSFPQGAGAYNEQFF	TGTGCCAGCAGCTTTCCCCAGGGTGCCGGTGCCTACAATGAGCAGTTCTTC
TRBV7-2	NA	NA	TRBJ1-5	15	CASSPGGGYNQPQHF	TGTGCCAGCAGCCCCGGGGGAGGATACAATCAGCCCCAGCATTTT
TRBV4-1	once	TRBD2	TRBJ2-5	19	CASSQGEQPGLAGWETQYF	TGCGCCAGCAGCCAAGGCGAGCAACCGGGACTAGCGGGGTGGGAGACCCAGTACTTC
TRBV28	NA	TRBD1	TRBJ2-4	15	CASSRAGGLGNIQYF	TGTGCCAGCAGCCGAGCAGGGGGATTGGGGAACATTCAGTACTTC
TRBV5-6	NA	NA	TRBJ1-5	14	CASSLRYSNQPQHF	TGTGCCAGCAGCTTAAGGTATAGCAATCAGCCCCAGCATTTT
TRBV4-1	NA	TRBD2	TRBJ2-7	16	CASSQGDGAGAYEQYF	TGCGCCAGCAGCCAAGGGGACGGAGCGGGGGCCTACGAGCAGTACTTC
TRBV6-5	many	TRBD2	TRBJ2-1	15	CASSYGREQTNEQFF	TGTGCCAGCAGTTACGGGAGGGAGCAAACGAATGAGCAGTTCTTC
TRBV6-4	NA	NA	TRBJ2-3	15	CASSDAAGSTDTQYF	TGTGCCAGCAGTGACGCGGCGGGCAGCACAGATACGCAGTATTTT
TRBV4-1	NA	NA	TRBJ1-4	17	CASSQDEGQGTNEKLFF	TGCGCCAGCAGCCAAGACGAGGGCCAGGGAACTAATGAAAAACTGTTTTTT